This TCR beta chain appears in the sequencing data of a study of control samples from healthy donors and cancer patients. In germline, CDR1 is SGHTA, CDR2 FQGNSA. The junction had 4 bases not matched to a gene; V was cut back by 1 base and J by 5 bases. This CDR3 is 14 amino acids long. Clones were sequenced by immunoSEQ multiplex PCR, and TCRdb holds only the in-frame ones, with some missing. This table holds tens of thousands of clones, about 86% found once. This clonotype was obtained from a woman between 50 and 59 years old in good health. Sample: blood. V is TRBV7-2 and J is TRBJ1-2, with TRBD1 matching over 7 bases. CDR3 loop: CASSLGTGEYGYTF. CDR3 DNA sequence: TGTGCCAGCAGCTTAGGAACAGGGGAATATGGCTACACCTTC.